The next 21 T cell receptor beta chains were all read from a single sample in a study of shared clonotypes between healthy human individuals. Method: immunoSEQ multiplex PCR; TCRdb's copy keeps in-frame clones and lacks some. The sample lists about 640,000 clones, approximately 79% seen once, with around 2% in the top ten. Sequencing was done on a sample of memory CD4+ T cells sorted from blood. Regarding subset: CD45RA-negative fraction. Receptors were obtained from a woman aged 25-40 years in good health.

The genes are TRBV5-6 and TRBJ2-2; 9 bases agree with TRBD2. Trimming cost V 4 bases and J 7 bases; bases outside gene matches: 5. The CDR3 extends over 14 amino acids. CDR1 is SGHDT, CDR2 YYEEEE, per germline. CDR3 bases: TGTGCCAGCAGCGCTAGCGGGACCAGCGGGGAGCTGTTTTTT. This sequence encodes CASSASGTSGELFF.

The chain recombines TRBV7-6 with TRBJ2-6; 13 bases agree with TRBD2. CDR1 is SGHVS and CDR2 is FNYEAQ in the germline V gene. Losses at the gene ends were 5 bases for V and 1 base for J; bases not matched to a gene: 5. The CDR3 sequence is 18 residues long. The CDR3 coding sequence is TGTGCCAGCAGCGCGGGACTAGCGGGATTTTCTGGGGCCAACGTCCTGACTTTC. It codes for CASSAGLAGFSGANVLTF.

This clone was counted between two and nine times. V usage is TRBV19 and J usage is TRBJ2-7, with 7 bases aligning to TRBD1. The germline gives CDR1 LNHDA, CDR2 SQIVND (reference sequence). After removal of 0 bases from V and 3 bases from J, the junction contained 5 bases not matched to a gene. The CDR3 totals 15 residues. The CDR3 bases are TGTGCCAGTAGTATAGACGGGGACAGCTACTACGAGCAGTACTTC. Its translation: CASSIDGDSYYEQYF.

This rearrangement joins TRBV9 to TRBJ2-1, with D perhaps TRBD2 (6 bases). This CDR3 has 16 residues. V was clipped by 4 bases and J by 2 bases, with 16 bases between them. Germline V CDR1 and CDR2: SGDLS, YYNGEE. The CDR3 here is CASSWPLARTYNEQFF. CDR3 nucleotides: TGTGCCAGCAGCTGGCCTCTAGCGAGAACCTACAATGAGCAGTTCTTC.

The chain has TRBV7-3 and TRBJ2-1; 10 bases line up with TRBD1. The trim removed 5 bases at V and 7 bases at J, leaving 8 bases unmatched. The length of the CDR3 is 15 residues. Germline V lookup: CDR1 SGHTA, CDR2 FQGTGA. CDR3 sequence (DNA): TGTGCCAGCAGCCCCCGCGACAGGGGGCTAAATGAGCAGTTCTTC. Residues: CASSPRDRGLNEQFF. Full variable domain (missing parts from reference TRBV7-3 and TRBJ2-1): GAGVSQTPSNKVTEKGKYVELRCDPISGHTALYWYRQSLGQGPEFLIYFQGTGAADDSGLPNDRFFAVRPEGSVSTLKIQRTERGDSAVYLCASSPRDRGLNEQFFGPGTRLTVL.

This chain joins TRBV28 and TRBJ2-7; 12 bases line up with TRBD2. Germline V gene data show CDR1 as MDHEN and CDR2 as SYDVKM. V gave up 6 bases and J gave up 0 bases; unmatched junction bases: 12. CDR3 length: 18 amino acids. CDR3 bases: TGTGCCAGCAGGACCCGCACTACTAGCGGGAGGACCTCCTACGAGCAGTACTTC. Protein sequence: CASRTRTTSGRTSYEQYF.

The chain has TRBV27 and TRBJ2-7; 12 bases line up with TRBD2. Germline V lookup: CDR1 MNHEY, CDR2 SMNVEV (reference sequence). Germline trimming cut 1 base from V and 6 bases from J; bases unmatched to any gene: 7. The CDR3 spans 16 residues. The CDR3 is CASSLYSSGRAVEQYF. The CDR3, as DNA: TGTGCCAGCAGTTTATATTCTAGCGGGAGGGCGGTCGAGCAGTACTTC.

This sequence joins TRBV5-6 and TRBJ1-3; no definite D call. Trimming shortened V by 1 base and J by 0 bases, and 8 bases separated the two germline ends. The CDR3 is 15 amino acids. Looked up from germline, CDR1 is SGHDT and CDR2 is YYEEEE. CDR3 amino acids: CASSLTTNSGNTIYF. The CDR3 bases are TGTGCCAGCAGCTTGACAACGAACTCTGGAAACACCATATATTTT.

On this clone itself: At the DNA level, this CDR3 is encoded by other sequences in the same sample as well. CDR3 sequence reads: CASTGLAAYNEQFF. Here the CDR3 DNA reads TGTGCCAGCACAGGACTAGCGGCGTACAATGAGCAGTTCTTC. V and J are TRBV2 and TRBJ2-1; 10 bases agree with TRBD2. The CDR3 totals 14 residues. The germline gives CDR1 SNHLY, CDR2 FYNNEI. J lost 4 bases, V lost 7 bases, and 4 bases had no gene match.

This chain connects TRBV29-1 to TRBJ2-7; 10 bases map to TRBD2. The length of the CDR3 is 13 residues. J gave up 5 bases and V 6 bases, and 7 bases lay outside the gene matches. Germline values: CDR1 SQVTM, CDR2 ANQGSEA. CDR3 nucleotide sequence: TGCAGCGTGGAGCGGGAGGGCCGGGACGAGCAGTACTTC. Amino acid sequence: CSVEREGRDEQYF.

This clone turned up a few times. The chain joins TRBV28 to TRBJ2-2, with a weak D call TRBD1 (5 bases). This CDR3 is 14 amino acids long. V was shortened by 6 bases and J by 4 bases, with 12 bases between the two germline ends. Germline-derived CDR1 and CDR2 are MDHEN and SYDVKM. The CDR3 sequence is CASRPYRGTGELFF. CDR3 DNA: TGTGCCAGCAGACCCTATAGGGGCACCGGGGAGCTGTTTTTT.

The gene calls are TRBV28 and TRBJ2-1, with D uncertain. Germline CDR1 is MDHEN and CDR2 is SYDVKM. This CDR3 region has 14 residues. The germline V and J ends were trimmed by 2 bases and 0 bases, with 5 bases remaining between them. The CDR3: CASSLGSSYNEQFF. In nucleotides, the CDR3 is TGTGCCAGCAGTTTAGGCAGCTCCTACAATGAGCAGTTCTTC.

The chain links TRBV7-2 to TRBJ2-7; 8 bases line up with TRBD1. CDR1 is SGHTA and CDR2 is FQGNSA in the germline V gene. This CDR3 region has 13 residues. J was trimmed by 7 bases and V by 4 bases; bases with no gene match: 6. Here the CDR3 reads CASSSGQGREQYF. As DNA, the CDR3 is TGTGCCAGCAGCTCAGGACAGGGTCGGGAGCAGTACTTC. The full variable domain, completed using reference TRBV7-2 and TRBJ2-7, is GAGVSQSPSNKVTEKGKDVELRCDPISGHTALYWYRQSLGQGLEFLIYFQGNSAPDKSGLPSDRFSAERTGGSVSTLTIQRTQQEDSAVYLCASSSGQGREQYFGPGTRLTVT.

The chain carries TRBV25-1 and TRBJ2-3; D could derive from TRBD1 or TRBD2 (5 bases each). This CDR3 region has 14 residues. Trimming cost V 5 bases and J 2 bases, with 11 bases left between them. Germline V gene lookup returns CDR1 MGHDK and CDR2 SYGVNS. The chain's CDR3 is CASSFRDLTDTQYF. The CDR3 bases are TGTGCCAGCAGTTTCCGGGACCTCACAGATACGCAGTATTTT.

This clone was seen a handful of times. This sample includes further DNA sequences coding for the same CDR3. The chain uses TRBV6-1 and TRBJ2-5; 11 nucleotides agree with TRBD2. CDR1 is MNHNS, CDR2 SASEGT, per germline. Trimming cost V 2 bases and J 1 base; bases outside gene matches: 0. There are 15 residues in the CDR3. DNA for the CDR3: TGTGCCAGCAGTGAACTAGCGGGAGGCCAAGAGACCCAGTACTTC. Encoded protein: CASSELAGGQETQYF.

The chain uses TRBV29-1 and TRBJ2-3; 12 nucleotides match TRBD2. V shed 7 bases, J shed 4 bases, and the junction held 6 bases outside the gene matches. Per germline, CDR1 SQVTM and CDR2 ANQGSEA. The CDR3 runs to 14 residues. The CDR3 sequence: CSDSLAGGPDTQYF. The CDR3 nucleotides are TGCAGCGACTCTCTAGCGGGAGGGCCAGATACGCAGTATTTT.

The rearrangement joins TRBV27 to TRBJ2-3; 8 bases are shared with TRBD2. V gave up 7 bases and J gave up 1 base; unmatched junction bases: 4. The CDR3 loop spans 14 amino acids. The germline V gene encodes CDR1 MNHEY and CDR2 SMNVEV (reference sequence). The CDR3 loop is CASTKTSGTDTQYF. The CDR3 DNA reads TGTGCCAGCACCAAGACTAGCGGCACAGATACGCAGTATTTT.

To note about this clone: Other DNA variants within this sample encode the same CDR3. The chain has TRBV5-1 and TRBJ2-7; 11 nucleotides align to TRBD2. Trimming removed 4 bases from V and 5 bases from J; junction bases left unmatched: 5. Per the germline V gene, CDR1 is SGHRS and CDR2 is YFSETQ. This CDR3 is 14 amino acids long. For the CDR3, the DNA is TGCGCCAGCAGCCCCACTAGCGGGAGCGACGAGCAGTACTTC. Protein: CASSPTSGSDEQYF.

The CDR3 nucleotides read TGCAGCGTTCAACCGAAGGGGGCGCGAGTCCACGAGCAGTACTTC. Its protein is CSVQPKGARVHEQYF. The J gene is TRBJ2-7, the V gene TRBV29-1; 7 nucleotides agree with TRBD1. From germline, CDR1 is SQVTM and CDR2 ANQGSEA. This CDR3 has 15 amino acids. J gave up 5 bases and V 5 bases, and 15 bases lay outside the gene matches.

This clone turned up a few times. This chain joins TRBV18 and TRBJ2-1, with D perhaps TRBD2 (5 bases). This CDR3 is built from 15 residues. V was pared by 2 bases and J by 3 bases, with 11 bases between. Germline loops: CDR1 KGHSH, CDR2 LQKENI. CDR3 amino acids: CASSPLGGGYNEQFF. In DNA form, the CDR3 reads TGTGCCAGCTCACCATTAGGAGGAGGCTACAATGAGCAGTTCTTC.

The V gene is TRBV2, the J gene TRBJ2-5; possibly TRBD1 or TRBD2 for D (6 bases each). The germline V gene encodes CDR1 SNHLY and CDR2 FYNNEI. This CDR3 region has 16 residues. The germline V and J ends were trimmed by 6 bases and 5 bases, with 22 bases remaining between them. The DNA of the CDR3 is TGTGCCAGCAGCAGAACCCGGGGGCAAGGTGGTGAGACCCAGTACTTC. Its translation: CASSRTRGQGGETQYF.